This T cell receptor (beta chain) derives from a study of identical twins. Overall study results and limits: Models underestimated TCR alpha sharing (out-of-frame) in monozygotic twins.

Each donor (without exception) was a healthy Caucasian. Concerning this clonotype itself: Its specificity is not known.

MiXCR, applied by TCRdb to the 5' RACE reads, yields one record per CDR3 protein. The sample contains 600,000 to 850,000 distinct CDR3 sequences, about 18% of which appear only once. The same specimen was also included in a second study, on T cells expressing NK-cell markers. That paper states: Leadership of the CD3+CD56-NKG2C+ fraction also belonged to these clonotypes in a handful of donors. Whether expanded NKG2C-expressing T cell clones recognize HCMV is unknown.

Specimen: PBMCs. The TCR sequence derives from a woman between 18 and 30 years old in good health.

CDR3: CASSAVGNTQYF. The CDR3, as DNA: TGTGCCAGCAGTGCTGTGGGGAATACGCAGTATTTT. The V gene is TRBV12-3 or TRBV12-4, the J gene TRBJ2-3; D remains ambiguous. V shed 5 bases and J shed 7 bases, with 10 bases lying between them. This CDR3 region has 12 residues.